Included here is one T cell receptor (beta chain) sequence, with context. Its antigen is currently unknown. This entry is derived from a study of HIV-infected children after antiretroviral therapy interruption. Across the whole study: Interruption-arm samples span weeks 0, 12, interruption end (24 or 48), and about 3 years post-study. The study's findings and limits: After treatment interruption started, naive CD4+ CDR3 overlap across time points dropped.

Treatment defined: PENTA 11 planned treatment interruption arm or continuous ART arm. At least 5 million viable PBMCs were required per cryopreserved sample. The V segment lost 5 bases and the J segment 1 base; nucleotides outside the gene matches: 9. This CDR3 region has 16 residues. CDR1 is SGHTA and CDR2 is FQGTGA in the germline V gene. A 3' RACE protocol on RNA, with unique molecular identifiers, produced the TCR library. MiXCR, applied by TCRdb to the 3' RACE reads, yields one record per CDR3 protein. The table records about 46,000 distinct CDR3 sequences, 4.3% of them present only once. The chain carries TRBV7-3 and TRBJ2-3; 7 bases match TRBD1. The clonotype comes from a pool of human donors with HIV. The specimen was CD45RA+ CD4+ T cells from PBMCs, pooled from several time points, collected from a donor given antiretroviral therapy, either interrupted or continuous. Subset meaning: naive CD4+ CD45RA+ CD45RO- T cells. The CDR3 sequence is CASSPRGQRGTDTQYF. The CDR3 coding sequence is TGTGCCAGCAGCCCTAGGGGACAGAGGGGCACAGATACGCAGTATTTT.